This T cell receptor (beta chain) appears in the sequencing data of a study of human T cells and chemical hapten exposure. Turning to the study itself: Subjects had 2% DPC placed on 2 cm by 2 cm of upper inner arm skin for sensitization. Patch tests put 0.01% DPC on the upper back, and the results were checked at 6 days.

Time point described: patch test 1, 2 weeks after DPC sensitization. Treatment specified: therapeutic diphenylcyclopropenone sensitization with weekly scalp DPC. Blood draws preceded each patch test application. Each CDR3 protein gets one entry after TCRdb re-called the RACE reads with MiXCR. The repertoire holds tens of thousands of distinct CDR3 sequences, with 9.8% as singletons. Germline CDR1 is LNHNV and CDR2 is YYDKDF (reference sequence). V was clipped by 8 bases and J by 0 bases, with 11 bases between them. This CDR3 contains 14 residues. Here the sequenced sample was whole blood, taken in connection with sensitization to the hapten diphenylcyclopropenone (DPC). This sequence originates from a middle-aged woman with alopecia areata. Some clones in this sample may be carry-over from other donors' samples. The chain recombines TRBV15 with TRBJ2-1; D is perhaps TRBD1 or TRBD2 (6 bases each). This CDR3 reads CATGTGASYNEQFF. CDR3 coding DNA: TGTGCCACCGGGACGGGGGCCTCCTACAATGAGCAGTTCTTC.